This T cell receptor (beta chain) was documented in a study of T-cell memory formation after mild COVID-19. Broader study findings: There was no confirmation that second-wave clones peaking on day 37 were SARS-CoV-2 specific. Whereas later expanders leaned CD4+, clones contracting day 15 to 85 showed a balanced CD4/CD8 makeup.

One entry per CDR3 protein results from TCRdb running MiXCR on the 5' RACE reads. Among roughly 310,000 distinct CDR3 sequences listed, approximately 15% were seen once. This clonotype was detected many times. Its antigen is still unknown. V was pared by 0 bases and J by 9 bases, with 6 bases between. CDR3 length equals 12 residues. CDR1 is LGHNA and CDR2 is YSLEER in the germline V gene. The chain uses TRBV4-3 and TRBJ2-1; no firm D call. Sequencing was performed on PBMCs or a T cell subset sorted from them (not recorded which). The sequence came from a man aged 18 to 29 who had mild COVID-19 (a few samples of this study predate the infection). Cell type and time point are not known. Here the CDR3 DNA reads TGCGCCAGCAGCCAAGATTGGGGTGAGCAGTTCTTC. It specifies CASSQDWGEQFF.